The 20 T cell receptor beta chains reported below all come from one sample, sequenced in a study of blood T cell repertoires in COVID-19. The assay was immunoSEQ multiplex PCR, and TCRdb's table has in-frame clones only and misses some. There are 200,000 to 250,000 clones in the sample; approximately 90% occur only once, and more than 10% lies in the top ten. The sample comprised peripheral blood. The receptors were gathered from a woman aged 18-29 years who had recovered from COVID-19.

The gene calls are TRBV9 and TRBJ1-2, with 9 nucleotides matching TRBD1. Germline CDR1 and CDR2: SGDLS and YYNGEE. With V trimmed by 3 bases and J by 8 bases, 5 bases remained unmatched. CDR3 size: 13 residues. The CDR3 region is CASSATGGRGYTF. The CDR3 bases are TGTGCCAGCAGCGCTACAGGGGGCAGGGGCTACACCTTC.

The V and J genes are TRBV9 and TRBJ1-4; 7 nucleotides match TRBD1. Unmatched junction bases numbered 3, after V lost 0 bases and J lost 4 bases. CDR1 and CDR2 (germline): SGDLS, YYNGEE. The CDR3 loop spans 15 amino acids. DNA for the CDR3: TGTGCCAGCAGCGTAGCAGGGGGGTTTAATGAAAAACTGTTTTTT. Protein: CASSVAGGFNEKLFF.

The chain employs TRBV9 and TRBJ2-6; 8 nucleotides line up with TRBD1. From germline, CDR1 is SGDLS and CDR2 YYNGEE. CDR3 length: 16 amino acids. V was pared by 0 bases and J by 4 bases, with 3 bases of the junction left unmatched. The CDR3: CASSVGTGLGANVLTF. The CDR3 bases are TGTGCCAGCAGCGTAGGGACAGGGCTCGGGGCCAACGTCCTGACTTTC.

The gene calls are TRBV5-6 and TRBJ1-2, with 8 bases identical to TRBD1. Per the germline V gene, CDR1 is SGHDT and CDR2 is YYEEEE. After removal of 3 bases from V and 1 base from J, the junction contained 2 bases not matched to a gene. The CDR3 spans 14 residues. As DNA, the CDR3 is TGTGCCAGCAGCTGGGACAGGCGTAACTATGGCTACACCTTC. Translating gives CASSWDRRNYGYTF.

V is TRBV4-1 and J is TRBJ1-3, with D maybe TRBD1 (5 bases). V shed 1 base and J shed 4 bases, with 8 bases lying between them. The CDR3 loop spans 14 amino acids. Germline loops: CDR1 MGHRA, CDR2 YSYEKL. CDR3 sequence reads: CASSQGGFGNTIYF. CDR3 sequence (DNA): TGCGCCAGCAGCCAAGGGGGCTTCGGAAACACCATATATTTT.

The chain links TRBV19 to TRBJ1-2; D remains unclear. The CDR3 is 14 amino acids. Germline V lookup: CDR1 LNHDA, CDR2 SQIVND (reference sequence). V lost 7 bases and J lost 8, with 20 bases in between. The CDR3 loop reads CASTLTGDVGGYTF. In nucleotides, the CDR3 is TGTGCCAGTACCTTAACCGGGGATGTAGGAGGCTACACCTTC.

In DNA, the CDR3 is TGTGCCAGTAGCCCCACTCCCCATAGCAATCAGCCCCAGCATTTT. As protein: CASSPTPHSNQPQHF. The chain is built from TRBV19 and TRBJ1-5; no clear D gene. V was cut by 6 bases and J by 0 bases, with 12 bases left in between. The CDR3 spans 15 residues. Germline V gene lookup returns CDR1 LNHDA and CDR2 SQIVND (reference sequence).

The chain uses TRBV4-3 and TRBJ1-2; no definite D call. Germline CDR1 is LGHNA and CDR2 is YSLEER. V shed 1 base and J shed 2 bases, with 8 bases lying between them. The CDR3 runs 14 residues. Here the CDR3 DNA reads TGCGCCAGCAGCCAAGGTCCCCGGAACTATGGCTACACCTTC. Its translation is CASSQGPRNYGYTF.

The rearrangement joins TRBV27 to TRBJ1-2; no clear D gene. The CDR3 runs to 14 residues. Germline CDR1 MNHEY, CDR2 SMNVEV (reference sequence). V dropped 6 bases and J dropped 3 bases, with 14 bases sitting between them. The CDR3 DNA reads as TGTGCCAGCAGCCTCACTGGGGAGGACTATGGCTACACCTTC. Encoded protein: CASSLTGEDYGYTF.

The chain employs TRBV14 and TRBJ2-1; no clear D. V lost 4 bases to trimming and J lost 5 bases, with 6 bases between them. The CDR3 totals 12 residues. From germline, CDR1 is SGHDN and CDR2 FVKESK. The CDR3 bases are TGTGCCAGCAGCCCCCTAAACAATGAGCAGTTCTTC. Its protein product is CASSPLNNEQFF.

The CDR3 DNA reads TGTGCCAGCAGCGGGACTAGTTACTATGAGCAGTTCTTC. This sequence encodes CASSGTSYYEQFF. J is TRBJ2-1 and V is TRBV9; 7 nucleotides line up with TRBD2. The CDR3 spans 13 residues. V was pared by 3 bases and J by 8 bases, with 5 bases of the junction left unmatched. Germline CDR1 and CDR2: SGDLS and YYNGEE.

V and J are TRBV30 and TRBJ2-7; D not certain. Germline values: CDR1 GTSNPN, CDR2 SVGIG (reference sequence). The CDR3 contains 13 residues. The V gene lost 1 base and the J gene lost 1 base, with 8 bases spanning the gap. CDR3 residues: CAWSGGTSYEQYF. In DNA, the CDR3 is TGTGCCTGGAGTGGTGGCACATCCTACGAGCAGTACTTC.

J is TRBJ1-1 and V is TRBV29-1, with D unresolved. V was pared by 6 bases and J by 3 bases, with 11 bases between. The germline gives CDR1 SQVTM, CDR2 ANQGSEA. The CDR3 consists of 12 residues. As DNA, the CDR3 is TGCAGCGTCCTAATTCTCGACACTGAAGCTTTCTTT. It codes for CSVLILDTEAFF.

This chain connects TRBV28 to TRBJ1-2; 10 bases agree with TRBD1. CDR1 and CDR2 (germline): MDHEN, SYDVKM. After removal of 2 bases from V and 2 bases from J, the junction contained 11 bases not matched to a gene. The CDR3 sequence is 18 residues long. The CDR3 nucleotides read TGTGCCAGCAGTTTAGGTCCCGGGACAGGGGTTCGGAACTATGGCTACACCTTC. Translation: CASSLGPGTGVRNYGYTF.

The gene calls are TRBV11-2 and TRBJ2-3; 9 bases match TRBD2. Germline CDR1 and CDR2: SGHAT and FQNNGV. This CDR3 has 16 amino acids. The ends lost 4 bases at V and 6 bases at J; junction bases unmatched: 11. This CDR3 is CASSSRAGGLIDTQYF. Here the CDR3 DNA reads TGTGCCAGCAGCTCAAGGGCGGGAGGGTTAATTGATACGCAGTATTTT.

The CDR3 coding sequence is TGTGCCAGCTTAGGGACAGGGCTTTGGACCCAGTACTTC. As protein: CASLGTGLWTQYF. V gene TRBV6-5 combines with J gene TRBJ2-5; 9 bases map to TRBD1. J gave up 7 bases and V 8 bases, and 8 bases lay outside the gene matches. This CDR3 is built from 13 residues. The germline gives CDR1 MNHEY, CDR2 SVGAGI.

The chain employs TRBV7-9 and TRBJ2-1, with 11 bases that match TRBD2. The J segment lost 3 bases and the V segment lost 6 bases, leaving 1 base of the junction unmatched. The CDR3 length is 14 residues. From germline, CDR1 is SEHNR and CDR2 FQNEAQ (reference sequence). The CDR3 DNA reads as TGTGCCAGCAGTGGACTAGCGGGCTACAATGAGCAGTTCTTC. This codes for CASSGLAGYNEQFF.

The chain carries TRBV3-1 (or the pseudogene TRBV3-2) and TRBJ2-1; D gene uncertain. Trimming took 7 bases from V and 4 from J, leaving 17 bases between them. CDR1 is LGHDT, CDR2 YNNKEL, per germline (reference sequence). This CDR3 is built from 15 residues. CDR3 DNA: TGTGCCAGCACTCACCTGGCGGTCGGATACAATGAGCAGTTCTTC. It yields the protein CASTHLAVGYNEQFF.

The gene calls are TRBV5-4 and TRBJ1-4; D may be TRBD1 (5 bases). The germline V gene encodes CDR1 SGHNT and CDR2 YYREEE (reference sequence). With 2 bases removed from V and 7 bases from J, the gap between germline ends came to 12 bases. This CDR3 region has 14 residues. The CDR3 DNA reads TGTGCCAGCAGCTTTCCAGGGAAAGGTGAAAAACTGTTTTTT. This translates into CASSFPGKGEKLFF. Full variable domain (outside the CDR3, taken from reference TRBV5-4 and TRBJ1-4): ETGVTQSPTHLIKTRGQQVTLRCSSQSGHNTVSWYQQALGQGPQFIFQYYREEENGRGNFPPRFSGLQFPNYSSELNVNALELDDSALYLCASSFPGKGEKLFFGSGTQLSVL.

This rearrangement joins TRBV7-2 to TRBJ1-1; TRBD1 matches at 8 bases. Germline lookup yields CDR1 SGHTA and CDR2 FQGNSA. The CDR3 has 14 amino acids. V lost 4 bases, J lost 3 bases, and 4 bases stayed unmatched. This CDR3 reads CASSYQGAHTEAFF. In nucleotides, the CDR3 is TGTGCCAGCAGCTACCAGGGGGCGCACACTGAAGCTTTCTTT. The complete variable domain, with remaining parts taken from reference TRBV7-2 and TRBJ1-1, reads GAGVSQSPSNKVTEKGKDVELRCDPISGHTALYWYRQSLGQGLEFLIYFQGNSAPDKSGLPSDRFSAERTGGSVSTLTIQRTQQEDSAVYLCASSYQGAHTEAFFGQGTRLTVV.